In this sample, the clone carrying this T cell receptor beta chain is medium-sized. Its specificity is not known. This CDR3 is built from 15 residues. Trimming took 5 bases from V and 10 from J; bases not matched to a gene: 7. Germline V lookup: CDR1 SGHTA, CDR2 FQGTGA. The sample originates from a study of spatial heterogeneity in lung cancer. Study-level points and caveats: For expanded intratumoral alpha and beta TCRs, counts tracked tumor mutation counts.

Described time point: sample taken at primary tumor resection. Unsorted whole RNA from tumor, nontumor lung or frozen PBMC underwent sequencing. TCRdb called the 5' RACE reads again in MiXCR, with one record for every CDR3 protein. The sample contains about 3,000 distinct CDR3 sequences, 27% of which appear only once. Sequencing was performed on lung tumor tissue, taken at surgery. The sequence derives from a male donor with early-stage non-small cell lung cancer. The chain uses TRBV7-3 and TRBJ1-6; 11 bases agree with TRBD1. The CDR3 nucleotides read TGTGCCAGCAGCCGAGGGGACAGGGGGGAATCACCCCTCCACTTT. Amino acids: CASSRGDRGESPLHF.